Listed below are T cell receptor beta chains from one sample, sequenced in a study of shared T cell receptors in the human thymus. Data came from immunoSEQ multiplex PCR; TCRdb stores just in-frame clones and leaves some out. The sample contains about 730,000 clones, 80% to 90% of which appear only once. The sample also formed part of further work on human thymus T cells.

Sequencing input: thymocytes. The receptors here all came from a girl under three years old with a congenital heart defect. The CDR3 runs from the conserved cysteine through the conserved F or W. Each record gives: clone size, J gene, D gene, V gene, CDR3 DNA, CDR3 protein. A D gene is named only where the DNA matches it firmly. Only part of the rows carry a size: once, few, many, or a class if the clone is expanded.

NA TRBJ1-2 NA TRBV28 TGTGCCAGCAGTGAAAACCCCTCGGGATCCTATGGCTACACCTTC CASSENPSGSYGYTF
once TRBJ2-1 TRBD2 TRBV9 TGTGCCAGCAGCGTAGATGGGGGCTCCGGGACTAGCGGGGTCAATGAGCAGTTCTTC CASSVDGGSGTSGVNEQFF
NA TRBJ2-7 TRBD1 TRBV27 TGTGCCAGCAGCCCAAGACAGGGGGCACCCTACGAGCAGTACTTC CASSPRQGAPYEQYF
NA TRBJ2-7 TRBD2 TRBV9 TGTGCCAGCAGCCCGGAGGGTACTAGCGGGGGACCTGTTGCCTACGAGCAGTACTTC CASSPEGTSGGPVAYEQYF
once TRBJ2-7 NA TRBV6-1 TGTGCCAGCACCACCGGGACACCAATCTACGAGCAGTACTTC CASTTGTPIYEQYF
NA TRBJ2-3 NA TRBV6-5 TGTGCCAGCAGTGCGCCTTGGGGGGCAGATACGCAGTATTTT CASSAPWGADTQYF
NA TRBJ1-2 TRBD1 TRBV10-3 TGTGCCATCAGTGAACCAACCCGGGACAGGGACGGTCAGGACTATGGCTACACCTTC CAISEPTRDRDGQDYGYTF
NA TRBJ1-6 NA TRBV11-2 TGTGCCAGCAGCTTAAAAGAGGCGGCGTCTTCACCCCTCCACTTT CASSLKEAASSPLHF
few TRBJ2-7 TRBD1 TRBV7-6 TGTGCCAGCAGCGCCAGGGGGATGACCTACGAGCAGTACTTC CASSARGMTYEQYF
NA TRBJ1-2 TRBD1 TRBV5-5 TGTGCCAGCAGCCTCCGGGACAGCGTAAACCATCTGGGTGGCTACACCTTC CASSLRDSVNHLGGYTF
NA TRBJ1-2 TRBD1 TRBV6-1 TGTGCCAGCAGTTTCAACAGGGGGCTTGTCTATGGCTACACCTTC CASSFNRGLVYGYTF
NA TRBJ2-2 NA TRBV4-1 TGCGCCAGCAGCCACGGACAAAACACCGGGGAGCTGTTTTTT CASSHGQNTGELFF
NA TRBJ2-7 TRBD1 TRBV30 TGTGCCTCGCGACGGACAGGGAACTCCTACGAGCAGTACTTC CASRRTGNSYEQYF
NA TRBJ2-7 TRBD1 TRBV25-1 TGTGCCAGCAGTGCCGACAGGGATTTTTCCTACGAGCAGTACTTC CASSADRDFSYEQYF
NA TRBJ2-7 NA TRBV27 TGTGCCAGCAGTTTATCGGGCGGAAGGGGCCTCTACGAGCAGTACTTC CASSLSGGRGLYEQYF
NA TRBJ2-3 TRBD1 TRBV5-4 TGTGCCAGCAGCAGCAGGGGGTCTGGCACAGATACGCAGTATTTT CASSSRGSGTDTQYF
NA TRBJ2-1 TRBD2 TRBV2 TGTGCCAGCAGTGAAAACGGTACTAGCGGGGGGTACAATGAGCAGTTCTTC CASSENGTSGGYNEQFF
NA TRBJ2-7 TRBD1 TRBV10-3 TGTGCCATCAGTCAGGGGGCGTCCTACGAGCAGTACTTC CAISQGASYEQYF
NA TRBJ1-1 TRBD1 TRBV2 TGTGCCAGCAGTCCCAACGGGAAGGACAGGGAGATGAACACTGAAGCTTTCTTT CASSPNGKDREMNTEAFF
NA TRBJ1-6 NA TRBV10-3 TGTGCCATCATGGGGGCGCTAGATAATTCACCCCTCCACTTT CAIMGALDNSPLHF
NA TRBJ2-3 TRBD2 TRBV11-3 TGTGCCAGCACCGCGGGGGATAGCACAGATACGCAGTATTTT CASTAGDSTDTQYF
NA TRBJ2-7 TRBD1 TRBV15 TGTGCCACCAGCAGACTTTCGGGACAGGGGAATTACGAGCAGTACTTC CATSRLSGQGNYEQYF
NA TRBJ1-6 TRBD1 TRBV10-3 TGTGCCGCTCAGGGGGGCTCCTATAATTCACCCCTCCACTTT CAAQGGSYNSPLHF